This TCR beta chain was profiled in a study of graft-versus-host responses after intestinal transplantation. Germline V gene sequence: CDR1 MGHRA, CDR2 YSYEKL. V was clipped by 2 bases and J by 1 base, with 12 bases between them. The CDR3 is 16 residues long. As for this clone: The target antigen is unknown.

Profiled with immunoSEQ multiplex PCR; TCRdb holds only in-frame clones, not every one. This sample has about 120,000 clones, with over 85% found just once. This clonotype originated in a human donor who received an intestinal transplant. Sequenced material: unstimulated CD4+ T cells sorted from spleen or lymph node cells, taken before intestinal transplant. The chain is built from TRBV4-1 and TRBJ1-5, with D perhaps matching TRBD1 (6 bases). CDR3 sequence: CASSQTGQKSNQPQHF. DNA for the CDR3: TGCGCCAGCAGCCAAACCGGACAGAAGAGCAATCAGCCCCAGCATTTT.